This T cell receptor beta chain was observed in a study of T cell repertoires and HLA-DP antigens. Study-level information: One alloantigen had 9 to 11 groove amino acid differences from self, the other one.

CDR1 is MNHEY, CDR2 SVGAGI, per germline. Between the trimmed V and J ends, which lost 7 bases and 4 bases, there was a span of 6 bases. The CDR3 is 11 amino acids. Clones were sequenced by immunoSEQ multiplex PCR, and TCRdb holds only the in-frame ones, with some missing. Of around 90,000 clones in the sample, approximately 89% were seen once. On this clone: The target antigen is unknown.

The source of this sequence is a man in his fifties in good health and CMV-seronegative. The rearrangement links TRBV6-5 to TRBJ2-3; no clear D. Sequencing was carried out using CD4+ T cells from PBMCs. For the CDR3, the DNA is TGTGCCAGCAAGGCATCAGATACGCAGTATTTT. Residues: CASKASDTQYF.